This paragraph reports one T cell receptor (beta chain). This specimen comes from a study of blood T cell repertoires in COVID-19. Assay used: immunoSEQ multiplex PCR; TCRdb lists only in-frame clones, some missing. The sample includes fewer than 200,000 clones, 80% to 95% of them seen just once. Per germline, CDR1 SGHAT and CDR2 FQNNGV. The ends were cut back, 6 bases at V and 8 bases at J, with 26 bases in the middle. The CDR3 runs 17 residues. The V and J genes are TRBV11-2 and TRBJ2-1; D is perhaps TRBD1 (6 bases). Sequencing input: peripheral blood. The TCR comes from a man aged 25 to 40 with COVID-19, enrolled during active disease. The CDR3 here is CASSLRLGTSLSDEQFF. CDR3 bases: TGTGCCAGCAGTCTTAGGCTCGGGACATCCTTGAGCGATGAGCAGTTCTTC.